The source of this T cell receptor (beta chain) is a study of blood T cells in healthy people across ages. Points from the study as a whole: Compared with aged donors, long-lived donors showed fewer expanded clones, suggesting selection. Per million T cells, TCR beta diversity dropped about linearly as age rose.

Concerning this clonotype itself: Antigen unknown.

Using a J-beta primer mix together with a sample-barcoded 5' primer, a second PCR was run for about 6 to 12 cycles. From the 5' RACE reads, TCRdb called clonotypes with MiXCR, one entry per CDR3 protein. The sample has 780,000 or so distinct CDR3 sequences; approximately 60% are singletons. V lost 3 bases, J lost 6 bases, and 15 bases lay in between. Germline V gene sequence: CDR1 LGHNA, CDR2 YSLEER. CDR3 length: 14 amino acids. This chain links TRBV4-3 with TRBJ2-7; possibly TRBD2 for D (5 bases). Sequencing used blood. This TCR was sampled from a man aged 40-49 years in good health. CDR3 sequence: CASSQSGSRTEQYF. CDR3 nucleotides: TGCGCCAGCAGCCAGAGCGGTTCGAGGACCGAGCAGTACTTC.